These 27 T cell receptor beta chains were sequenced from one sample in a study of post-analysis software for immune sequencing data. Antigen specificity for these receptors is unknown. Included in the TCR beta cDNA libraries were unique molecular identifiers. TCRdb redid the calling of the PCR reads with MiXCR, one entry per CDR3 protein. The sample lists fewer than 850,000 distinct CDR3 sequences; roughly 30% were seen once. Whole-study results and caveats: Patients carried roughly five TRBV segments more frequently than controls did, and TRBV5-6, TRBV5-1 and TRBV20-1 were among them.

Specimen: blood. These receptors were obtained from a girl aged 5 to 17 with multiple sclerosis.

V usage is TRBV15 and J usage is TRBJ2-3; perhaps TRBD1 as D (5 bases). The ends were cut back, 0 bases at V and 2 bases at J, with 9 bases in the middle. This CDR3 is built from 15 residues. Germline V gene lookup returns CDR1 LNHNV and CDR2 YYDKDF (reference sequence). The CDR3, as DNA: TGTGCCACCAGCAGAGATGGGGCGGCCACAGATACGCAGTATTTT. Translated, it gives CATSRDGAATDTQYF.

This clonotype has more than one count but fewer than ten. The genes are TRBV6-1 and TRBJ2-7; TRBD2 agrees at 9 bases. The J call may not be correct, given that the DNA end is closer to TRBJ2-5. Germline assignment: CDR1 MNHNS and CDR2 SASEGT. The CDR3 length is 15 residues. CDR3: CASSDGGGGAKTQYF. The CDR3 bases are TGTGCCAGCAGTGATGGTGGCGGGGGGGCAAAGACCCAGTACTTC.

A note on this clonotype: One base away lies a much larger clone, so this may be a sequencing read error. The chain carries TRBV20-1 and TRBJ1-5; D remains ambiguous. The CDR3 consists of 14 residues. Germline assignment: CDR1 DFQATT and CDR2 SNEGSKA (reference sequence). The CDR3 DNA is TGCGGTGCAAGGGCAGCGTATAGCAATCAGCCCCAGCATTTT. This sequence encodes CGARAAYSNQPQHF.

This clonotype was counted only a few times. The chain links TRBV2 to TRBJ2-5; D is unresolved. The tail of the sequence fits TRBJ2-7 better, so the J call may be wrong. CDR3 size: 14 residues. The germline gives CDR1 SNHLY, CDR2 FYNNEI. The CDR3 nucleotides read TGTGCCAGCAGTGGTGTAAGGTCCGTCTACGAGCAGTACTTC. Translating gives CASSGVRSVYEQYF.

For the CDR3, the DNA is TGTGCCAGCAGGGATGGATCAGGGGGCCTTAATGAAAAACTGTTTTTT. As protein: CASRDGSGGLNEKLFF. The genes are TRBV7-9 and TRBJ1-4; 8 bases are a match to TRBD1. This CDR3 spans 16 amino acids. The junction had 10 bases not matched to a gene; V was cut back by 6 bases and J by 4 bases. Germline V lookup: CDR1 SEHNR, CDR2 FQNEAQ (reference sequence).

The chain couples TRBV15 to TRBJ1-5; a weak D match, TRBD1 (5 bases). Trimming took 5 bases from V and 6 from J, leaving 11 bases between them. CDR1 is LNHNV and CDR2 is YYDKDF in the germline V gene (reference sequence). CDR3 size: 13 residues. The DNA for the CDR3 is TGTGCCACCAGCGGCCAGGGCGGTCAGCCCCAGCATTTT. This gives the protein CATSGQGGQPQHF. The full variable domain, completed using reference TRBV15 and TRBJ1-5, is DAMVIQNPRYQVTQFGKPVTLSCSQTLNHNVMYWYQQKSSQAPKLLFHYYDKDFNNEADTPDNFQSRRPNTSFCFLDIRSPGLGDTAMYLCATSGQGGQPQHFGDGTRLSIL.

The CDR3 bases are TGTGCCAGTACAGCCGAGGTAGGGGGGACTGAAGCTTTCTTT. Translation gives CASTAEVGGTEAFF. V usage is TRBV27 and J usage is TRBJ1-1; possible D gene TRBD1, 6 bases. V dropped 9 bases and J dropped 5 bases, with 19 bases sitting between them. CDR1 and CDR2 from the germline V gene are MNHEY and SMNVEV (reference sequence). This CDR3 has 14 amino acids.

The CDR3 loop is CASSYNGGAYGYTF. As DNA, the CDR3 is TGTGCCAGCAGTTATAACGGAGGGGCCTATGGCTACACCTTC. The rearrangement uses TRBV6-5 and TRBJ1-2, with a possible D match to TRBD1 (5 bases). V shed 3 bases and J shed 4 bases, with 12 bases lying between them. This CDR3 has 14 amino acids. Germline CDR1 MNHEY, CDR2 SVGAGI.

Turning to this clonotype: Just one base apart from a much larger clone, this may be a read error. The chain joins TRBV10-3 to TRBJ2-1, with a tentative D call TRBD2 (5 bases). The CDR3 has 13 residues. CDR1 ENHRY and CDR2 SYGVKD come from the germline V gene. The DNA of the CDR3 is TGTGCCATCACGGCGGGTCAATACAATAAGCAGTTCTTC. Protein: CAITAGQYNKQFF.

This clonotype was observed a handful of times. The V gene is TRBV27, the J gene TRBJ2-7; 7 nucleotides align to TRBD2. V trimming: 6 bases; J trimming: 0 bases; junction bases outside the gene matches: 14. CDR1 is MNHEY, CDR2 SMNVEV, per germline (reference sequence). The CDR3 contains 17 residues. The DNA for the CDR3 is TGTGCCAGCAGGCTGTTGGGGGTTGGCGGGAGCTCCTACGAGCAGTACTTC. This gives the protein CASRLLGVGGSSYEQYF.

This clonotype was counted a few times. The chain has TRBV20-1 and TRBJ2-7; 7 bases agree with TRBD1. Germline CDR1 reads DFQATT; CDR2 reads SNEGSKA (reference sequence). This CDR3 is built from 14 residues. The junction had 7 bases not matched to a gene; V was cut back by 1 base and J by 4 bases. CDR3 DNA: TGCAGTGCTAGAGCTAAGGCCAGGGGGTACGAGCAGTACTTC. Amino acids: CSARAKARGYEQYF.

This chain links TRBV10-3 with TRBJ2-5; 7 bases align to TRBD2. The V segment lost 8 bases and the J segment 11 bases; nucleotides outside the gene matches: 17. Looked up from germline, CDR1 is ENHRY and CDR2 is SYGVKD. The CDR3 runs 14 residues. The CDR3 here is CAIGLEDGRREQYF. The CDR3 DNA reads TGTGCCATCGGTTTGGAAGACGGGAGGAGGGAGCAGTACTTC.

The genes are TRBV5-6 and TRBJ2-5, with no clear D. CDR1 is SGHDT and CDR2 is YYEEEE in the germline V gene. V was pared by 4 bases and J by 5 bases, with 12 bases between. The CDR3 contains 13 residues. CDR3 protein: CASSKTALETQYF. CDR3 bases: TGTGCCAGCAGCAAGACTGCCCTGGAGACCCAGTACTTC.

The V call is TRBV7-9, the J call TRBJ2-1; D is unresolved. CDR1 and CDR2 from the germline V gene are SEHNR and FQNEAQ (reference sequence). The ends were cut back, 0 bases at V and 8 bases at J, with 11 bases in the middle. The CDR3 contains 14 residues. The CDR3 coding sequence is TGTGCCAGCAGCTTAGCTTCCCAGAGGCATGAGCAGTTCTTC. It codes for CASSLASQRHEQFF. Using reference TRBV7-9 and TRBJ2-1 for the parts outside the CDR3, the full variable domain is DTGVSQNPRHKITKRGQNVTFRCDPISEHNRLYWYRQTLGQGPEFLTYFQNEAQLEKSRLLSDRFSAERPKGSFSTLEIQRTEQGDSAMYLCASSLASQRHEQFFGPGTRLTVL.

This clonotype was observed at least ten times. The rearrangement joins TRBV5-1 to TRBJ1-5; the D is unclear. CDR1 is SGHRS, CDR2 YFSETQ, per germline. V was trimmed by 0 bases and J by 3 bases, leaving 10 bases between them. CDR3 size: 15 residues. The CDR3 sequence is CASSLDPGDNQPQHF. As DNA, the CDR3 is TGCGCCAGCAGCTTGGACCCCGGGGACAATCAGCCCCAGCATTTT.

This clonotype came up many times. The chain employs TRBV20-1 and TRBJ2-3; no firm D call. The CDR3 covers 14 residues. Germline V gives CDR1 DFQATT, CDR2 SNEGSKA (reference sequence). Trimming removed 0 bases from V and 1 base from J, with 8 bases in between. This chain's CDR3 is CSARDLVRTDTQYF. CDR3 DNA sequence: TGCAGTGCTAGAGATCTAGTCCGCACAGATACGCAGTATTTT.

The table lists this clonotype with a few counts. This chain joins TRBV6-6 and TRBJ1-4; D remains unclear. V was pared by 6 bases and J by 7 bases, with 9 bases between. In germline, CDR1 is MNHNY, CDR2 SVGAGI (reference sequence). The CDR3 is made up of 12 amino acids. The CDR3 is CASRVQSEKLFF. The CDR3 DNA reads as TGTGCCAGCAGAGTACAGAGTGAAAAACTGTTTTTT.

CDR3 sequence: CASSSYGFSGQPQHF. DNA of the CDR3: TGTGCCAGCAGCTCCTACGGGTTTTCAGGACAGCCCCAGCATTTT. The chain links TRBV5-6 to TRBJ1-5; no clear D. The V gene's germline CDR1 is SGHDT and CDR2 YYEEEE. The V gene lost 3 bases and the J gene lost 7 bases, with 17 bases spanning the gap. CDR3 size: 15 residues.

This sequence joins TRBV7-9 and TRBJ2-3; 9 nucleotides line up with TRBD2. The CDR3 extends over 18 amino acids. Trimming at V came to 7 bases and at J to 7 bases, leaving 21 bases not matched to a gene. The germline V gene encodes CDR1 SEHNR and CDR2 FQNEAQ (reference sequence). In DNA form, the CDR3 reads TGTGCCAGCACCTCCGAGAGGACTAGCGACGGTGTTATGTATACGCAGTATTTT. Protein sequence: CASTSERTSDGVMYTQYF.

This chain links TRBV6-2 or TRBV6-3 with TRBJ2-7; perhaps TRBD2 as D (6 bases). The germline gives CDR1 MNHEY, CDR2 SVGEGT. The CDR3 is 15 amino acids. Trimming removed 0 bases at V and 5 bases at J, with 14 bases between. Here the CDR3 DNA reads TGTGCCAGCAGTTACTCGGGCGGGACCCGACACGAGCAGTACTTC. Amino acid sequence: CASSYSGGTRHEQYF.

The count of this clonotype is one. This rearrangement joins TRBV7-2 to TRBJ2-1; D remains unclear. V dropped 4 bases and J dropped 6 bases, with 13 bases sitting between them. Germline CDR1 and CDR2: SGHTA and FQGNSA. CDR3 size: 14 residues. The CDR3 here is CASSSLPGGNEQFF. CDR3 coding DNA: TGTGCCAGCAGCTCTTTACCGGGTGGCAATGAGCAGTTCTTC.

In this sample, this clonotype turned up a few times. This chain uses TRBV7-9 with TRBJ2-5; tentatively, D is TRBD2 (6 bases). Germline-derived CDR1 and CDR2 are SEHNR and FQNEAQ (reference sequence). Trimming pared 4 bases from V and 2 bases from J, leaving 26 bases between. This CDR3 has 19 amino acids. The CDR3 DNA reads TGTGCCAGCAGCTCCAAGAAAGGCGGGACGGGGCAGCTACAAGAGACCCAGTACTTC. Encoded protein: CASSSKKGGTGQLQETQYF.

The V gene is TRBV5-1, the J gene TRBJ2-7; 14 bases map to TRBD2. Trimming at V came to 4 bases and at J to 4 bases, leaving 4 bases not matched to a gene. This CDR3 spans 15 amino acids. Per the germline V gene, CDR1 is SGHRS and CDR2 is YFSETQ. The CDR3 spells CASSRTSGRIYEQYF. The CDR3 DNA sequence: TGCGCCAGCAGCAGGACTAGCGGGAGGATTTACGAGCAGTACTTC. The full variable domain, its missing parts supplied by reference TRBV5-1 and TRBJ2-7, is KAGVTQTPRYLIKTRGQQVTLSCSPISGHRSVSWYQQTPGQGLQFLFEYFSETQRNKGNFPGRFSGRQFSNSRSEMNVSTLELGDSALYLCASSRTSGRIYEQYFGPGTRLTVT.

The rearrangement uses TRBV5-1 and TRBJ1-1, with D unclear. CDR3 size: 12 residues. Trimming took off 2 bases at V and 6 bases at J, with 8 bases between the two ends. Germline V gene data show CDR1 as SGHRS and CDR2 as YFSETQ. CDR3 in DNA: TGCGCCAGCAGCTTTGACCGGGCTGAAGCTTTCTTT. Translated: CASSFDRAEAFF.

This clonotype has just a few counts. The chain combines TRBV12-3 or TRBV12-4 with TRBJ2-1, with 7 bases aligning to TRBD1. This CDR3 is built from 14 residues. The V and J ends lost 9 bases and 4 bases, in that order; junction bases with no gene match: 9. The DNA of the CDR3 is TGTGCCAGTTATGGACAGGCTGTTTACAATGAGCAGTTCTTC. This encodes CASYGQAVYNEQFF.

The J gene is TRBJ2-3, the V gene TRBV28; 7 positions agree with TRBD2. Germline V gene data show CDR1 as MDHEN and CDR2 as SYDVKM. Trimming took 6 bases from V and 4 from J; bases not matched to a gene: 22. This CDR3 is 19 amino acids long. The CDR3 DNA sequence: TGTGCCAGCAGAGCTGGAGGTTTGCAGCGGGGCGTAGCGTCAGATACGCAGTATTTT. It is translated as CASRAGGLQRGVASDTQYF.

V gene TRBV5-1 combines with J gene TRBJ1-1; D is undetermined. This CDR3 contains 14 residues. CDR1 and CDR2 (germline): SGHRS, YFSETQ. V was cut by 1 base and J by 3 bases, with 10 bases left in between. This CDR3 reads CASSLWGTDTEAFF. The CDR3 DNA sequence: TGCGCCAGCAGCTTGTGGGGTACGGACACTGAAGCTTTCTTT.